This section outlines one T cell receptor beta chain sequence together with its context. Its antigen is undetermined. TCRdb processed the RACE reads anew with MiXCR; each CDR3 protein has one entry. The sample consists of about 180,000 distinct CDR3 sequences, approximately 31% of them appearing once. Sample time point: pre-sensitization, week 0. As to treatment: therapeutic diphenylcyclopropenone sensitization with weekly scalp DPC. This specimen belongs to a study of human T cells and chemical hapten exposure. Turning to the study itself: Patch tests applied 0.01% DPC to the upper back and were scored after 6 days. Study-wide points: Higher patch test scores went with higher counts of PT1 expanded TCRs.

The source is a woman between 25 and 40 years old with alopecia areata. Some clones in this sample may be carry-over from other donors' samples. This sample comprised whole blood, obtained in connection with sensitization to the hapten diphenylcyclopropenone (DPC).

The CDR3 loop is CASSLAASGGEQFF. The CDR3 DNA is TGCGCCAGCAGCTTGGCTGCTAGCGGGGGTGAGCAGTTCTTC. The V call is TRBV5-1, the J call TRBJ2-1; 10 bases are shared with TRBD2. Germline values: CDR1 SGHRS, CDR2 YFSETQ. J gave up 9 bases and V 0 bases, and 3 bases lay outside the gene matches. The CDR3 length is 14 residues.